These 15 T cell receptor beta chains came from one sample sequenced in a study of shared clonotypes between healthy human individuals. Libraries were prepared by immunoSEQ multiplex PCR; TCRdb keeps only in-frame clonotypes and omits some of them. The data hold about 380,000 clones, with about 97% observed a single time. Sequencing was performed on memory CD8+ T cells sorted from blood. Subset given: CD45RO+ cells pooled with CCR7-negative TemRA cells. Receptors were obtained from a man younger than 40 in good health.

As to this clone: This may arise from a read error, as a much more abundant clone is one base away. The rearrangement joins TRBV6-5 to TRBJ1-5; 7 bases map to TRBD1. The V and J ends lost 5 bases and 2 bases, in that order; junction bases with no gene match: 0. CDR3 length: 13 residues. The germline V gene encodes CDR1 MNHEY and CDR2 SVGAGI. The chain's CDR3 is CASSDRGNQPQHF. CDR3 DNA sequence: TGTGCCAGCAGTGACAGGGGCAATCAGCCCCAGCATTTT.

The chain is built from TRBV5-1 and TRBJ2-7, with D maybe TRBD2 (5 bases). Between the trimmed V and J ends, which lost 0 bases and 6 bases, there was a span of 7 bases. The CDR3 loop spans 12 amino acids. Germline-derived CDR1 and CDR2 are SGHRS and YFSETQ. The CDR3 nucleotides are TGCGCCAGCAGCTTGGGGGAGTTCGAGCAGTACTTC. Translating gives CASSLGEFEQYF.

As regards this clone: The same CDR3 also results from other DNA sequences found in this sample. The chain employs TRBV5-1 and TRBJ2-7; D unresolved. Germline CDR1 SGHRS, CDR2 YFSETQ. This CDR3 has 11 residues. Trimming took off 2 bases at V and 5 bases at J, with 5 bases between the two ends. As DNA, the CDR3 is TGCGCCAGCAGCTTAGGTCACGAGCAGTACTTC. Translation: CASSLGHEQYF. Full variable domain (outside the CDR3, taken from reference TRBV5-1 and TRBJ2-7): KAGVTQTPRYLIKTRGQQVTLSCSPISGHRSVSWYQQTPGQGLQFLFEYFSETQRNKGNFPGRFSGRQFSNSRSEMNVSTLELGDSALYLCASSLGHEQYFGPGTRLTVT.

This sequence joins TRBV28 and TRBJ2-7; D is possibly TRBD1 (7 bases). Germline V gene sequence: CDR1 MDHEN, CDR2 SYDVKM. This CDR3 spans 15 amino acids. V lost 5 bases to trimming and J lost 4 bases, with 18 bases between them. The CDR3 protein is CASSKRNRGGYEQYF. The CDR3 nucleotides read TGTGCCAGCAGTAAGCGCAACAGGGGAGGATACGAGCAGTACTTC. The full variable domain, completed using reference TRBV28 and TRBJ2-7, is DVKVTQSSRYLVKRTGEKVFLECVQDMDHENMFWYRQDPGLGLRLIYFSYDVKMKEKGDIPEGYSVSREKKERFSLILESASTNQTSMYLCASSKRNRGGYEQYFGPGTRLTVT.

The V and J genes are TRBV14 and TRBJ1-6; TRBD1 matches at 8 bases. The CDR3 is 14 amino acids. From germline, CDR1 is SGHDN and CDR2 FVKESK. V shed 5 bases and J 7 bases; nucleotides not matched to a gene: 4. This CDR3 is CASSSRGLNSPLHF. In DNA form, the CDR3 reads TGTGCCAGCAGCTCCAGGGGGCTGAATTCACCCCTCCACTTT.

This chain joins TRBV6-5 and TRBJ1-5; D perhaps matches TRBD1 (5 bases). This CDR3 has 14 amino acids. The germline V gene has CDR1 MNHEY and CDR2 SVGAGI. The V gene lost 4 bases and the J gene lost 5 bases, with 12 bases spanning the gap. The CDR3 region is CASSLGPLYQPQHF. The CDR3, as DNA: TGTGCCAGCAGTTTGGGACCGCTTTATCAGCCCCAGCATTTT.

J is TRBJ1-2 and V is TRBV7-3; possibly TRBD1 for D (5 bases). The germline V and J ends were trimmed by 5 bases and 4 bases, with 8 bases remaining between them. Looked up from germline, CDR1 is SGHTA and CDR2 is FQGTGA. The CDR3 consists of 12 residues. The CDR3 DNA sequence: TGTGCCAGCAGCCCGGGGGGCTATGGCTACACCTTC. It encodes CASSPGGYGYTF.

The chain combines TRBV5-4 with TRBJ1-3, with TRBD1 as a possible D gene (6 bases). V lost 1 base, J lost 1 base, and 9 bases lay in between. The CDR3 totals 15 residues. Germline V lookup: CDR1 SGHNT, CDR2 YYREEE (reference sequence). CDR3 amino acids: CASSLQGLSGNTIYF. In nucleotides, the CDR3 is TGTGCCAGCAGCTTGCAGGGGTTATCTGGAAACACCATATATTTT.

The V call is TRBV6-5, the J call TRBJ1-2; the D is unclear. The germline V gene encodes CDR1 MNHEY and CDR2 SVGAGI. The ends were cut back, 5 bases at V and 8 bases at J, with 21 bases in the middle. CDR3 length equals 15 residues. The CDR3 is CASSPNPGPTSGYTF. CDR3 bases: TGTGCCAGCAGTCCGAATCCGGGTCCTACTTCGGGCTACACCTTC.

J is TRBJ2-3 and V is TRBV12-5, with TRBD2 identical over 7 bases. This CDR3 contains 14 residues. The V segment lost 3 bases and the J segment 0 bases; nucleotides outside the gene matches: 0. The germline gives CDR1 LGHNT, CDR2 FRNRAP. CDR3 sequence reads: CASGFSGSTDTQYF. CDR3 coding DNA: TGTGCTAGTGGTTTTAGCGGGAGCACAGATACGCAGTATTTT.

The gene calls are TRBV7-8 and TRBJ2-5, with D tentatively TRBD2 (5 bases). The CDR3 is 15 amino acids. Trimming cost V 2 bases and J 0 bases, with 10 bases left between them. Germline V gives CDR1 SGHVS, CDR2 FQNEAQ. CDR3 bases: TGTGCCAGCAGCTTAATTGAGGGATACCAAGAGACCCAGTACTTC. Translating gives CASSLIEGYQETQYF.

This sequence joins TRBV25-1 and TRBJ1-2, with D possibly being TRBD1 (5 bases). The CDR3 covers 13 residues. From germline, CDR1 is MGHDK and CDR2 SYGVNS. The V end lost 1 base, the J end lost 7 bases, and 10 bases lay between the germline ends. The CDR3 sequence is CASSESRQSGYTF. Here the CDR3 DNA reads TGTGCCAGCAGTGAATCCCGACAGAGTGGCTACACCTTC.

DNA of the CDR3: TGTGCCAGCAGTCCGGGACTAGCGAGCAATGAGCAGTTCTTC. Protein product: CASSPGLASNEQFF. The gene calls are TRBV27 and TRBJ2-1, with 10 positions matching TRBD2. CDR1 is MNHEY, CDR2 SMNVEV, per germline (reference sequence). CDR3 size: 14 residues. Trimming removed 5 bases from V and 6 bases from J; junction bases left unmatched: 4.

The genes are TRBV6-1 and TRBJ1-2, with 7 bases aligning to TRBD1. CDR3 length equals 14 residues. J was trimmed by 0 bases and V by 4 bases; bases with no gene match: 2. Germline V gene data show CDR1 as MNHNS and CDR2 as SASEGT. The CDR3 nucleotides are TGTGCCAGCAGTGGACAGGGTGCTAACTATGGCTACACCTTC. Protein: CASSGQGANYGYTF.

V usage is TRBV28 and J usage is TRBJ1-2, with D possibly matching TRBD1 (5 bases). Germline lookup yields CDR1 MDHEN and CDR2 SYDVKM. CDR3 length: 14 residues. Trimming stripped 7 bases from V and 5 bases from J, with 17 bases between. CDR3 coding DNA: TGTGCCAGCAACCTGGCCGGGACCGCTTATGGCTACACCTTC. Its translation is CASNLAGTAYGYTF.